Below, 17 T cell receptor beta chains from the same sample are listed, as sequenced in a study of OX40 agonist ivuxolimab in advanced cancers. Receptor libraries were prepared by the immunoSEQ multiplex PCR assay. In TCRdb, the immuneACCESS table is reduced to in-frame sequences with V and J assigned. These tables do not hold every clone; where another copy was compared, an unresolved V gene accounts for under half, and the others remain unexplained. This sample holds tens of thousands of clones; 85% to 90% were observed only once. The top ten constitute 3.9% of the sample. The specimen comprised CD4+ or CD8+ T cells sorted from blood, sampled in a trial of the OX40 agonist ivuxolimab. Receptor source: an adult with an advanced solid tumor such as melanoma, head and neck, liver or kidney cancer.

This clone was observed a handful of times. The CDR3 nucleotides read TGTGCTAGTGGTCTCTCCGACCCGCCCGGGGCTTTCTTT. Amino acid sequence: CASGLSDPPGAFF. The chain joins TRBV12-5 to TRBJ1-1; D is undetermined. V lost 5 bases to trimming and J lost 11 bases, with 18 bases between them. The CDR3 is 13 amino acids. The germline CDR1 and CDR2 sequences are LGHNT and FRNRAP.

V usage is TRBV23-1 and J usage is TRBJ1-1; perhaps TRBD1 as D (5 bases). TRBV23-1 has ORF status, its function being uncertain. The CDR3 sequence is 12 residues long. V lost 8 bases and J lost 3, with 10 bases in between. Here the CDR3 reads CASRPGHTEAFF. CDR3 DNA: TGCGCCAGCCGCCCGGGGCACACTGAAGCTTTCTTT.

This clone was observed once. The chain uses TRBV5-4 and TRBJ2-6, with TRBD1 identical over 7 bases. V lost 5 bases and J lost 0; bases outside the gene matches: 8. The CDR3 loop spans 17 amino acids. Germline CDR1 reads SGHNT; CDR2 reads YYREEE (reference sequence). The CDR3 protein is CASRSPGQSSGANVLTF. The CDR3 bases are TGTGCCAGCAGATCGCCGGGACAGAGCTCTGGGGCCAACGTCCTGACTTTC.

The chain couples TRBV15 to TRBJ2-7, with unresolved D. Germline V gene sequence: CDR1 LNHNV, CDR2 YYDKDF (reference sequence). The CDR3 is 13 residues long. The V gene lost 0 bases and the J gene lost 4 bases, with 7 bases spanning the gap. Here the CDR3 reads CATSRDKGYEQYF. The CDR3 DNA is TGTGCCACCAGCAGAGATAAGGGTTACGAGCAGTACTTC.

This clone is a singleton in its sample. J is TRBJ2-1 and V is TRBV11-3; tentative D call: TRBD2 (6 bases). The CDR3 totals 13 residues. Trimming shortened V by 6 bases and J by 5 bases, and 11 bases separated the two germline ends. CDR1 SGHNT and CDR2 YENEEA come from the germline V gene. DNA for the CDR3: TGTGCCAGCAGGCCTAGCGTTCACAATGAGCAGTTCTTC. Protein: CASRPSVHNEQFF.

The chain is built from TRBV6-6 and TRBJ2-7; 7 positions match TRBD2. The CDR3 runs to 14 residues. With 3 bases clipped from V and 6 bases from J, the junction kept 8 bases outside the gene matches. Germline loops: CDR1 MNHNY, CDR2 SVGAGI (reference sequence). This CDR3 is CASSYVAGVSEQYF. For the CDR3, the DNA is TGTGCCAGCAGTTATGTCGCGGGGGTAAGCGAGCAGTACTTC.

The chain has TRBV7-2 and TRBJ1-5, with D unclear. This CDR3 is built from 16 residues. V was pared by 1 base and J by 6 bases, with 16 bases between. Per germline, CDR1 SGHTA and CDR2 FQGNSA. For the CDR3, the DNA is TGTGCCAGCAGCTTAGATGGCAGGTTGAGGTTTCAGCCCCAGCATTTT. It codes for CASSLDGRLRFQPQHF.

CDR3 nucleotides: TGTGCCAGCAGCTTAGCCGGGACAGGGAGCACAGATACGCAGTATTTT. It yields the protein CASSLAGTGSTDTQYF. The chain combines TRBV7-6 with TRBJ2-3, with 9 bases lining up with TRBD1. V lost 0 bases and J lost 0; bases outside the gene matches: 1. Germline assignment: CDR1 SGHVS and CDR2 FNYEAQ. The CDR3 contains 16 residues.

CDR3 in amino acids: CASSTDRNSPLHF. CDR3 nucleotide sequence: TGTGCCAGCAGTACCGACCGTAATTCACCCCTCCACTTT. The chain combines TRBV6-6 with TRBJ1-6, with D hard to call. Per germline, CDR1 MNHNY and CDR2 SVGAGI (reference sequence). Trimming pared 5 bases from V and 6 bases from J, leaving 8 bases between. The CDR3 extends over 13 amino acids.

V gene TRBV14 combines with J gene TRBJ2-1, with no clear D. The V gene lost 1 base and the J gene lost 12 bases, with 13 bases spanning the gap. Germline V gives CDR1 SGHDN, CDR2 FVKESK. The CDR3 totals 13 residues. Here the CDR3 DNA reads TGTGCCAGCAGCCAAGTTCCCCAATCATTGCAGTTCTTC. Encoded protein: CASSQVPQSLQFF.

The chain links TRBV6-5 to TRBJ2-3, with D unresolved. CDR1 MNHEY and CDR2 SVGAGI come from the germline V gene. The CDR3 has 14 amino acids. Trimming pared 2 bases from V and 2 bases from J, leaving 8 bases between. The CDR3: CASSYGRITDTQYF. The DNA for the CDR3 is TGTGCCAGCAGTTACGGTCGAATCACAGATACGCAGTATTTT.

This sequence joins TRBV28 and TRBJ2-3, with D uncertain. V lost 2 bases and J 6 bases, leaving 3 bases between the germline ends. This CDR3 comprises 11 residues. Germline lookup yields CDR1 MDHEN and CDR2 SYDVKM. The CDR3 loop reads CASSLHDTQYF. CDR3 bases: TGTGCCAGCAGTTTACATGATACGCAGTATTTT.

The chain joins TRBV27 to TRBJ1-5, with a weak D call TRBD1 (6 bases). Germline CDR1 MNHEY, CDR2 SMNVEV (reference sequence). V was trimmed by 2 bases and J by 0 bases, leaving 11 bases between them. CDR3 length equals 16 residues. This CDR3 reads CASSLTGTNSNQPQHF. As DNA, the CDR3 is TGTGCCAGCAGTTTAACCGGGACAAATAGCAATCAGCCCCAGCATTTT.

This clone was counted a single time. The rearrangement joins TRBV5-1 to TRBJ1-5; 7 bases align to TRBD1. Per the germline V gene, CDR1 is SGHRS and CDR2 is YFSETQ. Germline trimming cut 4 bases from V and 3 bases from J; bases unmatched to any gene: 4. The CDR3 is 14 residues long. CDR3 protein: CASSEQGNNQPQHF. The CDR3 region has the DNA TGCGCCAGCAGCGAACAGGGGAACAATCAGCCCCAGCATTTT.

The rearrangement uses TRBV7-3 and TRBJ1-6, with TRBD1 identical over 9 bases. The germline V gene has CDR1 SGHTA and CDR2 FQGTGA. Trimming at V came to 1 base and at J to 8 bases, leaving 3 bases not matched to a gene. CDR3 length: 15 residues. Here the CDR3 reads CASSLKGDRDSPLHF. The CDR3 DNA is TGTGCCAGCAGCTTAAAAGGGGACAGGGATTCACCCCTCCACTTT.

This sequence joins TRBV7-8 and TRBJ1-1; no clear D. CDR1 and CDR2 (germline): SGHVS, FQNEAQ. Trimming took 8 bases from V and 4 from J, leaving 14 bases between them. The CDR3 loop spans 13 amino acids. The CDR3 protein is CASARERATEAFF. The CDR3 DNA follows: TGTGCCAGCGCAAGGGAAAGGGCCACTGAAGCTTTCTTT.

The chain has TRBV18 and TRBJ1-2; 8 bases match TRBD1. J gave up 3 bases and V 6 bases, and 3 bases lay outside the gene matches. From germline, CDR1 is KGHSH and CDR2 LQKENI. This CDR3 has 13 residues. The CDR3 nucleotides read TGTGCCAGCTCGCGGGGACAGGACTATGGCTACACCTTC. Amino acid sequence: CASSRGQDYGYTF.